The clone carrying this TCR beta chain appeared a few times. The data were obtained in a study of regulatory T cells in long-lasting Graves disease. Time point indicated: newly diagnosed GD, antithyroid drugs for less than 3 months. TCR sequences were obtained from RNA taken from PBMCs. Graves' disease diagnosis followed American Thyroid Association guidelines. The TCR beta library used iRepertoire HTBI primers with Arm-PCR amplification of CDR3. Each CDR3 protein gets one entry after TCRdb re-called the multiplex PCR reads with MiXCR. The table records under 800,000 distinct CDR3 sequences, 15% to 20% of them present only once. V lost 5 bases, J lost 4 bases, and 14 bases lay in between. The germline CDR1 and CDR2 sequences are LNHDA and SQIVND (reference sequence). CDR3 length: 15 residues. Another study also made use of these data, one on T cells in Graves' hyperthyroidism and ophthalmopathy.

The specimen was peripheral blood mononuclear cells (PBMCs), collected at new diagnosis, from a patient treated with antithyroid drugs. The V and J genes are TRBV19 and TRBJ2-2; the D gene is possibly TRBD2 (6 bases). The TCR sequence derives from a woman aged 25 to 39 with Graves disease. DNA of the CDR3: TGTGCCAGTAGTGGGAGGAGGGCTGGCACCGGGGAGCTGTTTTTT. The encoded protein is CASSGRRAGTGELFF.